A single sample is the source of the 19 T cell receptor beta chains below, sequenced in a study of cytomegalovirus exposure and HLA in healthy donors. The PCR had 60 Vbeta and 13 Jbeta primers. Method: immunoSEQ multiplex PCR; TCRdb's copy keeps in-frame clones and lacks some. The profile shows around 92,000 clones, about 76% of them singletons. Input material: PBMCs. The source is a human donor in good health.

J is TRBJ2-7 and V is TRBV2; D remains unclear. Germline-derived CDR1 and CDR2 are SNHLY and FYNNEI. Trimming cost V 0 bases and J 3 bases, with 15 bases left between them. CDR3 length: 16 residues. The CDR3 DNA sequence: TGTGCCAGCAGTGAAGCGCTTCGAAAACAGCACTACGAGCAGTACTTC. This codes for CASSEALRKQHYEQYF.

The chain carries TRBV6-6 and TRBJ2-5; 8 bases match TRBD1. CDR1 is MNHNY, CDR2 SVGAGI, per germline (reference sequence). This CDR3 is built from 14 residues. V lost 5 bases and J lost 5; bases outside the gene matches: 7. The CDR3 bases are TGTGCCAGCAGTAACAGGGGGACGGGGGAGACCCAGTACTTC. Translated, it gives CASSNRGTGETQYF.

This chain uses TRBV6-5 with TRBJ1-2; D ambiguous. The V end was cut by 7 bases, the J end by 5 bases, with 20 bases between. This CDR3 contains 15 residues. Germline V CDR1 and CDR2: MNHEY, SVGAGI. The CDR3 coding sequence is TGTGCCAGCACCGACGGTAGACAAGATAGATATGGCTACACCTTC. Protein sequence: CASTDGRQDRYGYTF.

With respect to this clone: The junction does not match germline at one end; this may be a read error. The sample carries other DNA sequences with the same CDR3. The chain joins TRBV7-2 to TRBJ1-3, with 12 nucleotides matching TRBD1. Germline-derived CDR1 and CDR2 are SGHTA and FQGNSA. The CDR3 length is 17 residues. Written as DNA, the CDR3 is TGTGCCAGCAGCGTAACGGGACAGGGGGCCTGGGGAAACACCATATATTTC. It specifies CASSVTGQGAWGNTIYF.

The genes are TRBV5-1 and TRBJ2-1; 10 nucleotides agree with TRBD2. Germline CDR1 is SGHRS and CDR2 is YFSETQ. V was clipped by 2 bases and J by 7 bases; unmatched bases: 9. The CDR3 extends over 16 amino acids. In DNA, the CDR3 is TGCGCCAGCAGCTTACAAAGCGGGGGGGCCTTTAATGAGCAGTTCTTC. This translates into CASSLQSGGAFNEQFF.

The V and J genes are TRBV6-5 and TRBJ1-5, with unresolved D. The ends were cut back, 4 bases at V and 1 base at J, with 5 bases in the middle. The CDR3 loop spans 13 amino acids. The germline CDR1 and CDR2 sequences are MNHEY and SVGAGI. As DNA, the CDR3 is TGTGCCAGCAGTTCCCGGAGCAATCAGCCCCAGCATTTT. As protein: CASSSRSNQPQHF.

The V and J genes are TRBV19 and TRBJ2-7, with TRBD2 matching 7 bases. The germline CDR1 and CDR2 sequences are LNHDA and SQIVND (reference sequence). J gave up 3 bases and V 3 bases, and 5 bases lay outside the gene matches. The CDR3 spans 14 residues. The CDR3: CASSISGTIYEQYF. CDR3 DNA: TGTGCCAGTAGTATTTCCGGGACTATCTACGAGCAGTACTTC. Using reference TRBV19 and TRBJ2-7 for the parts outside the CDR3, the full variable domain is DGGITQSPKYLFRKEGQNVTLSCEQNLNHDAMYWYRQDPGQGLRLIYYSQIVNDFQKGDIAEGYSVSREKKESFPLTVTSAQKNPTAFYLCASSISGTIYEQYFGPGTRLTVT.

The chain carries TRBV7-9 and TRBJ1-5; the D is unclear. Germline values: CDR1 SEHNR, CDR2 FQNEAQ (reference sequence). There are 13 residues in the CDR3. V lost 2 bases to trimming and J lost 7 bases, with 9 bases between them. The CDR3 region is CASSLSGEQPQHF. The CDR3 DNA reads TGTGCCAGCAGCTTAAGCGGGGAGCAGCCCCAGCATTTT.

The V gene is TRBV5-1, the J gene TRBJ2-3, with 8 bases identical to TRBD1. The ends lost 3 bases at V and 5 bases at J; junction bases unmatched: 5. The CDR3 is 14 residues long. CDR1 and CDR2 (germline): SGHRS, YFSETQ. CDR3 nucleotides: TGCGCCAGCAGCTCCTCAGGGGGCATAGATACGCAGTATTTT. Translating it yields CASSSSGGIDTQYF.

The rearrangement joins TRBV5-1 to TRBJ2-7; D is possibly TRBD1 (6 bases). CDR3 size: 13 residues. Germline CDR1 reads SGHRS; CDR2 reads YFSETQ. V lost 2 bases and J lost 6, with 12 bases in between. The CDR3 region is CASSLTGPIEQYF. The DNA of the CDR3 is TGCGCCAGCAGCTTAACAGGGCCCATCGAGCAGTACTTC.

This clone was seen a few times. This chain uses TRBV6-5 with TRBJ2-7; 8 nucleotides agree with TRBD1. The ends lost 1 base at V and 5 bases at J; junction bases unmatched: 7. Germline V gene sequence: CDR1 MNHEY, CDR2 SVGAGI. This CDR3 has 15 amino acids. Written as DNA, the CDR3 is TGTGCCAGCAGTTACTTGGGGACAGGAGCGAACGAGCAGTACTTC. This encodes CASSYLGTGANEQYF.

The rearrangement uses TRBV5-4 and TRBJ2-2, with a tentative D call TRBD2 (6 bases). Per germline, CDR1 SGHNT and CDR2 YYREEE (reference sequence). The V end lost 1 base, the J end lost 6 bases, and 16 bases lay between the germline ends. This CDR3 has 16 residues. CDR3 residues: CASSLSSGSIAGELFF. CDR3 nucleotide sequence: TGTGCCAGCAGCTTGTCTTCCGGGAGCATCGCCGGGGAGCTGTTTTTT.

The CDR3 DNA reads TGCGCCAGCAGCCAAGATCTTTTCCTAAATGAGCAGTTCTTC. Its protein product is CASSQDLFLNEQFF. The gene calls are TRBV4-3 and TRBJ2-1; D gene uncertain. Germline loops: CDR1 LGHNA, CDR2 YSLEER. Trimming took off 0 bases at V and 7 bases at J, with 10 bases between the two ends. CDR3 length: 14 amino acids.

This rearrangement joins TRBV10-1 to TRBJ2-5; 8 bases are a match to TRBD1. With the DNA end fitting TRBJ2-7 better, the J assignment may be wrong. The length of the CDR3 is 19 residues. Germline lookup yields CDR1 WNHNN and CDR2 SYGVQD (reference sequence). The DNA for the CDR3 is TGCGCCAGCAGCAGTCAGTTACTCGGACAGGGAAGGACTAAGAACGAGCAGTACTTC. Its translation: CASSSQLLGQGRTKNEQYF.

This clone was seen a few times. The chain uses TRBV4-2 and TRBJ2-1; 8 bases fit TRBD2. Trimming removed 1 base from V and 0 bases from J; junction bases left unmatched: 8. Germline V gives CDR1 LGHNA, CDR2 YNFKEQ. This CDR3 contains 18 residues. Here the CDR3 DNA reads TGTGCCAGCAGCCAAGGGGAAGCGGGGGCGAGCTCCTACAATGAGCAGTTCTTC. It yields the protein CASSQGEAGASSYNEQFF.

The chain has TRBV5-6 and TRBJ1-2, with 9 bases identical to TRBD1. V shed 0 bases and J 4 bases; nucleotides not matched to a gene: 4. The CDR3 is made up of 15 amino acids. The germline V gene encodes CDR1 SGHDT and CDR2 YYEEEE. CDR3 sequence (DNA): TGTGCCAGCAGCTTGGGACAGGGGGTGCTCTATGGCTACACCTTC. Translated, it gives CASSLGQGVLYGYTF.

V and J are TRBV19 and TRBJ1-1; no clear D gene. CDR1 is LNHDA and CDR2 is SQIVND in the germline V gene (reference sequence). CDR3 length equals 15 residues. Trimming removed 0 bases from V and 1 base from J, with 9 bases in between. For the CDR3, the DNA is TGTGCCAGTAGTATAGATCGAGCAGGGAACACTGAAGCTTTCTTT. This translates into CASSIDRAGNTEAFF.

The V call is TRBV19, the J call TRBJ1-1, with 8 bases matching TRBD1. Germline assignment: CDR1 LNHDA and CDR2 SQIVND (reference sequence). With 7 bases clipped from V and 6 bases from J, the junction kept 7 bases outside the gene matches. This CDR3 is 13 amino acids long. In DNA, the CDR3 is TGTGCCAGTAACTTACAGGGGGGCTCTGAAGCTTTCTTT. This encodes CASNLQGGSEAFF. Looking up the rest from reference TRBV19 and TRBJ1-1 gives the full variable domain: DGGITQSPKYLFRKEGQNVTLSCEQNLNHDAMYWYRQDPGQGLRLIYYSQIVNDFQKGDIAEGYSVSREKKESFPLTVTSAQKNPTAFYLCASNLQGGSEAFFGQGTRLTVV.

The chain carries TRBV6-6 and TRBJ2-5, with D possibly TRBD1 on 5 matching bases. The V end lost 7 bases, the J end lost 2 bases, and 17 bases lay between the germline ends. Germline V gene sequence: CDR1 MNHNY, CDR2 SVGAGI (reference sequence). This CDR3 comprises 15 residues. CDR3 in amino acids: CASTTRGQGQETQYF. CDR3 in DNA: TGTGCCAGCACCACCCGTGGGCAGGGACAAGAGACCCAGTACTTC.